This T cell receptor beta chain emerged from a study of T cell repertoires in ileal Crohn's disease. As for the study in general: Surgery for a complication: stricturing in around 60%, penetrating in about 39%. Per sample, 400 to 550 nanograms of biopsy DNA were TCRB immunosequenced.

Time point in this sample: inflamed ileum from the surgical specimen. Per the germline V gene, CDR1 is WSHSY and CDR2 is SAAADI. With V trimmed by 6 bases and J by 2 bases, 2 bases remained unmatched. The CDR3 consists of 14 residues. The repertoire was sequenced with immunoSEQ multiplex PCR; TCRdb's copy has only in-frame clones and lacks some. The sample contains 9,000 to 13,000 clones, more than 75% of which appear only once. The clonotype was recovered from an adult with Crohn's disease. The sample consisted of ileal tissue. The chain joins TRBV10-2 to TRBJ2-1; 9 bases match TRBD2. Here the CDR3 reads CASRVAGAYNEQFF. The CDR3 nucleotides are TGCGCCAGCAGGGTAGCGGGAGCCTACAATGAGCAGTTCTTC.